Listed here are 6 T cell receptor beta chains from one sample, sequenced in a study of T cell responses to AZD1222 COVID-19 vaccine. Clones were sequenced by immunoSEQ multiplex PCR, and TCRdb holds only the in-frame ones, with some missing. Of tens of thousands of clones listed, about 90% are singletons. Source: peripheral blood, taken on day 0 of AZD1222 vaccination. The receptors were sampled from an adult in good health.

V usage is TRBV5-1 and J usage is TRBJ1-5; tentative D call: TRBD1 (5 bases). Germline V gene data show CDR1 as SGHRS and CDR2 as YFSETQ. The CDR3 extends over 15 amino acids. The V end was cut by 1 base, the J end by 5 bases, with 13 bases between. The CDR3 nucleotides read TGCGCCAGCAGCTTGTCCCCGGGGGTCTATCAGCCCCAGCATTTT. This translates into CASSLSPGVYQPQHF.

This chain joins TRBV7-9 and TRBJ1-4; D call uncertain. Trimming pared 5 bases from V and 6 bases from J, leaving 10 bases between. There are 13 residues in the CDR3. The germline CDR1 and CDR2 sequences are SEHNR and FQNEAQ (reference sequence). The CDR3 coding sequence is TGTGCCAGCAGCCGCGTAGGCTATGAAAAACTGTTTTTT. It encodes CASSRVGYEKLFF. Variable domain in full (rest from reference TRBV7-9 and TRBJ1-4): DTGVSQNPRHKITKRGQNVTFRCDPISEHNRLYWYRQTLGQGPEFLTYFQNEAQLEKSRLLSDRFSAERPKGSFSTLEIQRTEQGDSAMYLCASSRVGYEKLFFGSGTQLSVL.

The chain couples TRBV5-1 to TRBJ1-1; 10 positions match TRBD1. Germline V gene lookup returns CDR1 SGHRS and CDR2 YFSETQ. The V gene end was trimmed by 5 bases and the J gene end by 5 bases; junction bases not matched to a gene: 6. CDR3 length: 14 residues. The CDR3 DNA follows: TGCGCCAGCAGTCGGGACAGGGGCGGGACTGAAGCTTTCTTT. It encodes CASSRDRGGTEAFF.

This rearrangement joins TRBV28 to TRBJ1-2, with D tentatively TRBD1 (6 bases). V dropped 3 bases and J dropped 2 bases, with 7 bases sitting between them. CDR1 MDHEN and CDR2 SYDVKM come from the germline V gene. CDR3 size: 13 residues. CDR3 residues: CASSFGGNYGYTF. In DNA form, the CDR3 reads TGTGCCAGCAGTTTCGGGGGCAACTATGGCTACACCTTC.

In DNA form, the CDR3 reads TGTGCCAGCAGCCAAAGGGACCTGAACACTGAAGCTTTCTTT. This translates into CASSQRDLNTEAFF. This sequence joins TRBV3-1 (or the pseudogene TRBV3-2) and TRBJ1-1; the D gene is possibly TRBD1 (5 bases). This CDR3 region has 14 residues. Trimming removed 2 bases at V and 0 bases at J, with 7 bases between. Germline loops: CDR1 LGHDT, CDR2 YNNKEL (reference sequence).

The rearrangement joins TRBV23-1 to TRBJ2-3; possible D gene TRBD2, 5 bases. TRBV23-1 is classed as an ORF, of uncertain function. CDR3 length: 17 residues. V was shortened by 4 bases and J by 0 bases, with 17 bases between the two germline ends. This CDR3 is CASSPSRARGSTDTQYF. The DNA for the CDR3 is TGCGCCAGCAGTCCATCCCGGGCTAGAGGGAGCACAGATACGCAGTATTTT.